Listed below are T cell receptor beta chains from one sample, sequenced in a study of early T cells in non-severe SARS-CoV-2 infection. TCRdb fed the 5' RACE reads into MiXCR, producing one record per CDR3 protein. The data contain under 85,000 distinct CDR3 sequences, roughly 13% of them seen just once; the ten biggest clones take up 5% to 5.5%. Source material: whole blood. The receptors were gathered from an adult who was a healthcare worker with PCR-confirmed SARS-CoV-2 infection or an uninfected control (not recorded which). The CDR3 runs from the conserved cysteine through the conserved F or W. D genes are given only for firm matches. Some rows mark clone size as missing; the rest say once, few, many or name a class of expanded clone.

j_gene: TRBJ2-2
d_gene: TRBD2
abundance: few
v_gene: TRBV7-2
len: 15
CDR3nt: TGTGCCAGCAGCAAGAGCGGGGGGAACACCGGGGAGCTGTTTTTT
CDR3aa: CASSKSGGNTGELFF

j_gene: TRBJ2-3
d_gene: -
abundance: few
v_gene: TRBV29-1
len: 12
CDR3nt: TGCAGCGTTGCACTAGCCACAGATACGCAGTATTTT
CDR3aa: CSVALATDTQYF

j_gene: TRBJ1-6
d_gene: -
abundance: many
v_gene: TRBV19
len: 15
CDR3nt: TGTGCCAGTAGCCTCAACGGGGATGTGGATTCACCCCTCCACTTT
CDR3aa: CASSLNGDVDSPLHF

j_gene: TRBJ2-7
d_gene: TRBD2
abundance: many
v_gene: TRBV7-6
len: 15
CDR3nt: TGTGCCAGCAGCGTAGCGGGAGGGAGCTCCTACGAGCAGTACTTC
CDR3aa: CASSVAGGSSYEQYF

j_gene: TRBJ1-1
d_gene: -
abundance: many
v_gene: TRBV4-1
len: 15
CDR3nt: TGCGCCAGCAGCCAGGTGACAACTTTGAACACTGAAGCTTTCTTT
CDR3aa: CASSQVTTLNTEAFF

j_gene: TRBJ2-1
d_gene: -
abundance: many
v_gene: TRBV24-1
len: 15
CDR3nt: TGTGCCACCAGTGCTGAGGACAGAGATTACAATGAGCAGTTCTTC
CDR3aa: CATSAEDRDYNEQFF

j_gene: TRBJ2-7
d_gene: TRBD2
abundance: -
v_gene: TRBV6-2/TRBV6-3
len: 17
CDR3nt: TGTGCCAGCAGTCTGGGGACTAGCGGGAGGACTTCACGGGAGCAGTACTTC
CDR3aa: CASSLGTSGRTSREQYF

j_gene: TRBJ2-1
d_gene: -
abundance: -
v_gene: TRBV7-9
len: 15
CDR3nt: TGTGCCAGCAGCCCCCGTGCGGGACACTACAATGAGCAGTTCTTC
CDR3aa: CASSPRAGHYNEQFF

j_gene: TRBJ1-1
d_gene: -
abundance: many
v_gene: TRBV18
len: 17
CDR3nt: TGTGCCAGCTCACCCCCAGGGGCCCAGCAAAAGAACACTGAAGCTTTCTTT
CDR3aa: CASSPPGAQQKNTEAFF

j_gene: TRBJ2-1
d_gene: TRBD2
abundance: many
v_gene: TRBV7-8
len: 14
CDR3nt: TGTGCCAGCAGCTTAATAGCGGGAGTGAATGAGCAGTTCTTC
CDR3aa: CASSLIAGVNEQFF

j_gene: TRBJ2-7
d_gene: -
abundance: many
v_gene: TRBV6-1
len: 14
CDR3nt: TGTGCCAGCCTATCACCTCAGGGATCCTACGAGCAGTACTTC
CDR3aa: CASLSPQGSYEQYF

j_gene: TRBJ2-3
d_gene: -
abundance: -
v_gene: TRBV11-2
len: 16
CDR3nt: TGTGCCAGCAGCGCAGTGGATACAGTAACGATGGATACGCAGTATTTT
CDR3aa: CASSAVDTVTMDTQYF

j_gene: TRBJ1-4
d_gene: -
abundance: few
v_gene: TRBV7-2
len: 14
CDR3nt: TGTGCCAGCAGGGACACTGGGATGCGCGAAAAACTGTTTTTT
CDR3aa: CASRDTGMREKLFF

j_gene: TRBJ2-3
d_gene: TRBD2
abundance: many
v_gene: TRBV5-1
len: 15
CDR3nt: TGCGCCAGCAGCCGAGCGGGAGGCCCCACAGATACGCAGTATTTT
CDR3aa: CASSRAGGPTDTQYF

j_gene: TRBJ1-1
d_gene: -
abundance: many
v_gene: TRBV4-1
len: 14
CDR3nt: TGCGCCAGCAGCCAAGTGGGTAAGAACACTGAAGCTTTCTTT
CDR3aa: CASSQVGKNTEAFF

j_gene: TRBJ2-1
d_gene: TRBD2
abundance: -
v_gene: TRBV11-2
len: 12
CDR3nt: TGTGCCAGCAGCTTAATAGCGGGCCCGGGGTTCTTC
CDR3aa: CASSLIAGPGFF

j_gene: TRBJ1-1
d_gene: -
abundance: -
v_gene: TRBV2
len: 15
CDR3nt: TGTGCCAGCAGTCGAGGGGCGCGGGGGGACACTGAAGCTTTCTTT
CDR3aa: CASSRGARGDTEAFF

j_gene: TRBJ2-3
d_gene: -
abundance: many
v_gene: TRBV10-3
len: 15
CDR3nt: TGTGCCATCAGTGAGACTTTTCCTCGCACAGATACGCAGTATTTT
CDR3aa: CAISETFPRTDTQYF

j_gene: TRBJ2-1
d_gene: -
abundance: many
v_gene: TRBV7-2
len: 16
CDR3nt: TGTGCCAGCAGCTTAGTGGGGCGGGGCGCACACAATGAGCAGTTCTTC
CDR3aa: CASSLVGRGAHNEQFF

j_gene: TRBJ1-6
d_gene: -
abundance: many
v_gene: TRBV28
len: 15
CDR3nt: TGTGCCAGCAGTCGGGACACAGGGTACAATTCACCCCTCCACTTT
CDR3aa: CASSRDTGYNSPLHF

j_gene: TRBJ2-1
d_gene: -
abundance: -
v_gene: TRBV3-1
len: 14
CDR3nt: TGTGCCAGCAGCCTATTGCACAGGGAAAATGAGCAGTTCTTC
CDR3aa: CASSLLHRENEQFF

j_gene: TRBJ2-7
d_gene: -
abundance: -
v_gene: TRBV12-3/TRBV12-4
len: 14
CDR3nt: TGTGCCAGCAGTTTAGCGCTAGGGCCCTACGAGCAGTACTTC
CDR3aa: CASSLALGPYEQYF

j_gene: TRBJ2-1
d_gene: -
abundance: -
v_gene: TRBV29-1
len: 10
CDR3nt: TGCAGCGTTGGCCCGCCCGGGCAGTTCTTC
CDR3aa: CSVGPPGQFF

j_gene: TRBJ2-7
d_gene: TRBD1
abundance: many
v_gene: TRBV5-1
len: 15
CDR3nt: TGCGCCAGCAGGCTCTCCGGGACAGTCTCCTACGAGCAGTACTTC
CDR3aa: CASRLSGTVSYEQYF

j_gene: TRBJ2-1
d_gene: TRBD2
abundance: many
v_gene: TRBV29-1
len: 15
CDR3nt: TGCAGCGTTGCCCGAGCGGGGGGGCCAGGGAATGAGCAGTTCTTC
CDR3aa: CSVARAGGPGNEQFF

j_gene: TRBJ2-7
d_gene: -
abundance: many
v_gene: TRBV13
len: 15
CDR3nt: TGTGCCAGCAGCCCGGGACGGGAGAGCTCCTACGAGCAGTACTTC
CDR3aa: CASSPGRESSYEQYF

j_gene: TRBJ2-5
d_gene: -
abundance: many
v_gene: TRBV20-1
len: 13
CDR3nt: TGCAGTGCTCCCAGGACTGCAGAAGAGACCCAGTACTTC
CDR3aa: CSAPRTAEETQYF

j_gene: TRBJ2-5
d_gene: -
abundance: -
v_gene: TRBV28
len: 14
CDR3nt: TGTGCCAGCAGTTTATTAGGTCCCCAAGAGACCCAGTACTTC
CDR3aa: CASSLLGPQETQYF

j_gene: TRBJ2-7
d_gene: -
abundance: -
v_gene: TRBV12-3/TRBV12-4
len: 13
CDR3nt: TGTGCCAGCAGAAGATACAGGGACCACGAGCAGTACTTC
CDR3aa: CASRRYRDHEQYF

j_gene: TRBJ2-7
d_gene: TRBD1
abundance: many
v_gene: TRBV11-3
len: 14
CDR3nt: TGTGCCAGCAGCTCCTCCGGGACAGGGGTCGAGCAGTACTTC
CDR3aa: CASSSSGTGVEQYF

j_gene: TRBJ2-7
d_gene: -
abundance: many
v_gene: TRBV10-3
len: 13
CDR3nt: TGTGCCATCAGTGAGTCTCGTAGCCCCGAGCAGTACTTC
CDR3aa: CAISESRSPEQYF

j_gene: TRBJ1-5
d_gene: -
abundance: -
v_gene: TRBV5-1
len: 15
CDR3nt: TGCGCCGGCAGCTTGGAAGGTCATAGCAATCAGCCCCAGCATTTT
CDR3aa: CAGSLEGHSNQPQHF

j_gene: TRBJ2-7
d_gene: -
abundance: many
v_gene: TRBV13
len: 14
CDR3nt: TGTGCCAGCAGCTTAGCCAGGCTCGGGGGCGAGCAGTACTTC
CDR3aa: CASSLARLGGEQYF

j_gene: TRBJ1-3
d_gene: -
abundance: many
v_gene: TRBV4-2
len: 12
CDR3nt: TGTGCCAGCAGCCGCGACAGAGACACCATATATTTT
CDR3aa: CASSRDRDTIYF

j_gene: TRBJ2-3
d_gene: TRBD2
abundance: many
v_gene: TRBV18
len: 16
CDR3nt: TGTGCCAGCTCACCACCCTCTAGCGGGGTCACAGATACGCAGTATTTT
CDR3aa: CASSPPSSGVTDTQYF

j_gene: TRBJ2-2
d_gene: -
abundance: few
v_gene: TRBV29-1
len: 11
CDR3nt: TGCAGCGTTGCCAACACCGGGGAGCTGTTTTTT
CDR3aa: CSVANTGELFF

j_gene: TRBJ2-7
d_gene: -
abundance: many
v_gene: TRBV21-1
len: 17
CDR3nt: TGTGCCAGCAGCAATTCATACCGGGACCGCCTTCAGTACGAGCAGTACTTC
CDR3aa: CASSNSYRDRLQYEQYF

j_gene: TRBJ1-3
d_gene: -
abundance: many
v_gene: TRBV12-3/TRBV12-4
len: 13
CDR3nt: TGTGCCAGCAGGTGGGGTATATCGAACACCATATATTTT
CDR3aa: CASRWGISNTIYF

j_gene: TRBJ2-5
d_gene: -
abundance: -
v_gene: TRBV24-1
len: 13
CDR3nt: TGTGCCACCAGTGATGAACAGCAAGAGACCCAGTACTTC
CDR3aa: CATSDEQQETQYF

j_gene: TRBJ2-1
d_gene: -
abundance: -
v_gene: TRBV6-2/TRBV6-3
len: 16
CDR3nt: TGTGCCAGCAATAAACGAACAGGGCTCTGGTTAAATGAGCAGTTCTTC
CDR3aa: CASNKRTGLWLNEQFF

j_gene: TRBJ2-7
d_gene: -
abundance: -
v_gene: TRBV28
len: 10
CDR3nt: TGTGCCAGCAGGCGCTACGAGCAGTACTTC
CDR3aa: CASRRYEQYF

j_gene: TRBJ2-1
d_gene: TRBD1
abundance: many
v_gene: TRBV12-3/TRBV12-4
len: 14
CDR3nt: TGTGCCAGCAGAAAGGGACAGGTTTATAGTGAGCAGTTCTTC
CDR3aa: CASRKGQVYSEQFF

j_gene: TRBJ2-5
d_gene: TRBD2
abundance: many
v_gene: TRBV29-1
len: 15
CDR3nt: TGCAGCGTTGCCACTTCAGAGGCGGGAGGGGAGACCCAGTACTTC
CDR3aa: CSVATSEAGGETQYF

j_gene: TRBJ1-6
d_gene: -
abundance: -
v_gene: TRBV5-1
len: 15
CDR3nt: TGCGCCAGCACCCCCGGTGCAGGGATGAATTCACCCCTCCACTTT
CDR3aa: CASTPGAGMNSPLHF

j_gene: TRBJ2-1
d_gene: -
abundance: -
v_gene: TRBV6-5
len: 15
CDR3nt: TGTGCCAGCAGCCCCCGGGACGGATCCTACAATGAGCAGTTCTTC
CDR3aa: CASSPRDGSYNEQFF

j_gene: TRBJ2-5
d_gene: TRBD2
abundance: few
v_gene: TRBV29-1
len: 14
CDR3nt: TGCAGCGTTGCCGGGACTAGCAGCCAAGAGACCCAGTACTTC
CDR3aa: CSVAGTSSQETQYF

j_gene: TRBJ2-7
d_gene: TRBD1
abundance: few
v_gene: TRBV7-2
len: 11
CDR3nt: TGTGCCAGCAGCTTGGGGACAGGGACGTTCTTC
CDR3aa: CASSLGTGTFF

j_gene: TRBJ2-5
d_gene: -
abundance: -
v_gene: TRBV5-1
len: 14
CDR3nt: TGCGCCAGCAGCTTGGGTCTAGCACGAGAGACCCAGTACTTC
CDR3aa: CASSLGLARETQYF

j_gene: TRBJ2-2
d_gene: TRBD2
abundance: few
v_gene: TRBV3-1
len: 18
CDR3nt: TGTGCCAGCAGCCCGCCTCGGCTAGCGGGAGGTGACACCGGGGAGCTGTTTTTT
CDR3aa: CASSPPRLAGGDTGELFF

j_gene: TRBJ2-7
d_gene: TRBD2
abundance: many
v_gene: TRBV9
len: 14
CDR3nt: TGTGCCAGCAGCGTGACTAGCGGTGGTTACGAGCAGTACTTC
CDR3aa: CASSVTSGGYEQYF